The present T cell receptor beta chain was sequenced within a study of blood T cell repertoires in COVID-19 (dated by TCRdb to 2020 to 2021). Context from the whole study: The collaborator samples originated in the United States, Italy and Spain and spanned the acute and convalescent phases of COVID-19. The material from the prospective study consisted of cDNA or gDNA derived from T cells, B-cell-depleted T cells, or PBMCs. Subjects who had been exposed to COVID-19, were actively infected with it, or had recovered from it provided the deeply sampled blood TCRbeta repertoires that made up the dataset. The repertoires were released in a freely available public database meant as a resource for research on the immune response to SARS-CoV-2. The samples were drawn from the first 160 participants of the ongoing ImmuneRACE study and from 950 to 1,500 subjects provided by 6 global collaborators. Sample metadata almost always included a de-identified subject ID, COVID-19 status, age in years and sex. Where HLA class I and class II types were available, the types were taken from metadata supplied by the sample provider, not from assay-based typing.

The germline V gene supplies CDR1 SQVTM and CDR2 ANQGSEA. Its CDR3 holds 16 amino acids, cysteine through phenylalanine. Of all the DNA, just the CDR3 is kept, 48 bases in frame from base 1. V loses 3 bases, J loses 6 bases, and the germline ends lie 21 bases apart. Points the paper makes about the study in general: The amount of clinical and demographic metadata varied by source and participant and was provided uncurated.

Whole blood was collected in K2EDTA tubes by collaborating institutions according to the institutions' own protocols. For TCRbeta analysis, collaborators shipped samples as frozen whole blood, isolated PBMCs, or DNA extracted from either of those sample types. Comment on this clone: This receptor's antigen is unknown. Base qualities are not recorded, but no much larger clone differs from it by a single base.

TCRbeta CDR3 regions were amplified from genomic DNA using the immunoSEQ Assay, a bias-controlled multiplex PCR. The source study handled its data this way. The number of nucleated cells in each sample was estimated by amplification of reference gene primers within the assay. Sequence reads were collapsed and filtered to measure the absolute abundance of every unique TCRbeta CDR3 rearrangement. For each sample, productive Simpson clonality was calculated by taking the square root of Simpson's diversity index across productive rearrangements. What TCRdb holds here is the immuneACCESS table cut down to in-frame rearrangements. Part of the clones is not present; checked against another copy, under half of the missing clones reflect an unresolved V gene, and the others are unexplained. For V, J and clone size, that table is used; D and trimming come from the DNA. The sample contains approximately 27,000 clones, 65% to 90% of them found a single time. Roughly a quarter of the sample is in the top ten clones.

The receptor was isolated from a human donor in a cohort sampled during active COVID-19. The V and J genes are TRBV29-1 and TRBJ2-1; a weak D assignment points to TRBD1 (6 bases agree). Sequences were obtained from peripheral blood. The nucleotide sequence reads TGCAGCGTTGAGGGGGCCCAGGGATTTACGGCCAATGAGCAGTTCTTC. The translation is CSVEGAQGFTANEQFF.